The sequence of this T cell receptor beta chain was determined in a study of OX40 agonist ivuxolimab in advanced cancers. Study-level points and caveats: At doses 0.1 to 3.0 mg/kg, CD4+ and CD8+ clones expanded.

TCRdb's table, derived via immunoSEQ multiplex PCR, lists solely in-frame clones and lacks some. The sample includes about 77,000 clones, over 85% of them seen just once. Germline CDR1 and CDR2: MNHNS and SASEGT. The CDR3 runs 12 residues. Trimming removed 8 bases at V and 4 bases at J, with 12 bases between. About this clone: Its antigen is as yet unknown.

This clonotype was obtained from an adult with an advanced solid tumor such as melanoma, head and neck, liver or kidney cancer. The rearrangement uses TRBV6-1 and TRBJ2-7, with a weak D call TRBD2 (7 bases). The specimen comprised CD4+ or CD8+ T cells sorted from blood, sampled in a trial of the OX40 agonist ivuxolimab. In DNA, the CDR3 is TGTGCCAGCCTCGGGGGGCTATACGAGCAGTACTTC. The encoded protein is CASLGGLYEQYF.